This TCR beta chain was observed in a study of neurological immune-mediated disorders (dated by TCRdb to the late 2010s). Background on the whole study: The study compared peripheral blood TCR-beta repertoires of HTLV-I-associated myelopathy (HAM/TSP) patients, multiple sclerosis patients and healthy controls using UMI-based sequencing. Of the approximately 66 subjects in the cohort, some 15 were HAM/TSP patients, approximately 35 were multiple sclerosis patients, and some 20 were healthy controls. Longitudinal samples, technical triplicates and paired sorted CD4+ and CD8+ T-cell subsets, alongside PBMC samples, were included among the roughly 110 TCR-beta libraries.

V is trimmed back by 5 bases and J by 9 bases, and the junction contains 12 bases that no gene match accounts for. CDR1 and CDR2, looked up from the germline V gene (reference sequence), are LGHDT and YNNKEL. From the cysteine through the phenylalanine, the CDR3 covers 16 amino acids. The read is trimmed to its CDR3 DNA, 48 bases read in frame from base 1. cDNA synthesis used template-switch 5'RACE with a primer carrying a 10-nucleotide random unique molecular identifier tagging each TCR transcript. Every sequencing run covered 15-18 subjects and yielded more than 170 million TCR-beta sequences. The RNeasy kit was used for extraction of total RNA. Using the KAPA Real-time Library Amplification kit, TCR-beta VDJ regions were amplified with primers for the TCR constant region and the 5'RACE anchor. A first PCR added sample indexes and Illumina adaptors, after which a second PCR increased the library yield. After Ampure bead purification, the roughly 650 bp TCR product was size-selected on a 2% E-gel SizeSelection system. Before pooling, library quality was checked on a Bioanalyzer, concentration was measured with Qubit, and libraries were quantified with the Kapa Library Quantification kit. Libraries were sequenced paired-end 2 x 150 bp on an Illumina HiSeq 2500. To increase sequence diversity, roughly 24-32% phiX was spiked into each library pool. In the paper's pipeline: Quality-filtered reads were processed with the UMI-based MiGEC pipeline, and over 80% of raw TCR sequences were removed by the MiGEC pipeline during error correction. VDJ genes were aligned to IMGT germline references, and each clonotype was defined by a unique CDR3 amino acid sequence together with V-J genes. Clonal expansion, Shannon diversity and CDR3 relatedness were evaluated with VDJtools (CalcPairwiseDistances, ClusterSamples), while phylogenetic trees were built in CLCbio workbench. Expanded clones were defined as having at least 8 unique UMIs, based on coefficient-of-variation modelling across technical triplicates. In TCRdb, the public reads were trimmed at Q25 with fastp and aligned with MiXCR, with productive beta chains retained. A single entry per CDR3 protein holds the most common genes and DNA from its merged rows. The V and J calls here are based on TCRdb, not the publication. Here the sample has approximately 46,000 distinct CDR3 sequences; 10% occur a single time. The ten largest clones take up over 4% of the sample.

This clonotype was detected many times. No antigen is known for it. No clone much larger than this one lies a single base away; base qualities are absent. For unsorted PBMC libraries, 2 million PBMCs were used after storage in RNAlater at -80 degrees C until RNA extraction. Peripheral blood was subjected to Ficoll-Hypaque density gradient centrifugation to isolate PBMCs, which were then cryopreserved in liquid nitrogen. General conclusions and limits of the study: TCR clonal expansion was highest in HAM/TSP patients and lowest in MS patients, with MS patients falling below even healthy controls. No identical CDR3 amino acid sequences were shared among expanded clones across subjects, suggesting private TCR-beta repertoires in all groups.

Sequencing used PBMCs. The rearrangement combines TRBV3-1 with TRBJ1-6; 8 central bases correspond to TRBD1. The receptor's source is a man aged 65-85 years with HTLV-1-associated myelopathy (HAM/TSP). The nucleotide sequence reads TGTGCCAGCAGCTTAAAGGGAGCGGACAGGGTTTCACCCCTCCACTTT. The translation is CASSLKGADRVSPLHF.